The rows below give T cell receptor beta chains drawn from one sample of a study of regulatory T cells in long-lasting Graves disease. MiXCR, run by TCRdb on the multiplex PCR reads, gives a single entry per CDR3 protein. The sample has 560,000 or so distinct CDR3 sequences, 15% to 20% seen once. This sample also appeared in a second study, on T cells in Graves' hyperthyroidism and ophthalmopathy.

Sample: peripheral blood mononuclear cells (PBMCs), taken at new diagnosis, from a patient treated with antithyroid drugs. The receptor source for this set is a man between 18 and 29 years old with Graves disease. CDR3s include the opening cysteine and the closing phenylalanine or tryptophan. Each record gives: V gene, D gene, clone size, J gene, CDR3 length, CDR3 protein, CDR3 DNA. A D gene is named only where the DNA matches it firmly. Rows may omit the clone size; those that give it use once, few, many or a size class.

V gene: TRBV2
D gene: NA
clone size: many
J gene: TRBJ1-5
CDR3 length: 15
CDR3 protein: CASRDPGRSNQPQHF
CDR3 DNA: TGTGCCAGCAGGGATCCGGGACGGTCGAATCAGCCCCAGCATTTT

V gene: TRBV2
D gene: TRBD1
clone size: many
J gene: TRBJ2-7
CDR3 length: 13
CDR3 protein: CASRGTVGSEQYF
CDR3 DNA: TGTGCCAGCAGAGGGACAGTTGGGAGCGAGCAGTACTTC

V gene: TRBV12-3/TRBV12-4
D gene: TRBD1
clone size: many
J gene: TRBJ2-5
CDR3 length: 15
CDR3 protein: CASSTYSTGQETQYF
CDR3 DNA: TGTGCCAGCAGTACCTACTCGACAGGGCAAGAGACCCAGTACTTC

V gene: TRBV20-1
D gene: NA
clone size: many
J gene: TRBJ2-7
CDR3 length: 14
CDR3 protein: CSAREVADDYEQYF
CDR3 DNA: TGCAGTGCCAGGGAAGTAGCGGATGACTACGAGCAGTACTTC

V gene: TRBV6-1
D gene: NA
clone size: many
J gene: TRBJ2-5
CDR3 length: 9
CDR3 protein: CARGVTQYF
CDR3 DNA: TGTGCCAGGGGGGTGACCCAGTACTTC

V gene: TRBV12-3/TRBV12-4
D gene: NA
clone size: many
J gene: TRBJ1-6
CDR3 length: 16
CDR3 protein: CASRPDGSSYNSPLHF
CDR3 DNA: TGTGCCAGCAGACCTGACGGGAGCTCCTATAATTCACCCCTCCACTTT

V gene: TRBV12-3/TRBV12-4
D gene: NA
clone size: many
J gene: TRBJ2-2
CDR3 length: 14
CDR3 protein: CASSSGENTGELFF
CDR3 DNA: TGTGCCAGCAGTTCAGGGGAGAACACCGGGGAGCTGTTTTTT

V gene: TRBV19
D gene: TRBD1
clone size: few
J gene: TRBJ1-5
CDR3 length: 16
CDR3 protein: CASSIDRGQGRPAQHF
CDR3 DNA: TGTGCCAGTAGTATAGATCGGGGACAGGGGCGGCCGGCCCAGCATTTT

V gene: TRBV29-1
D gene: NA
clone size: few
J gene: TRBJ2-5
CDR3 length: 12
CDR3 protein: CSVVTAEETQYF
CDR3 DNA: TGCAGCGTTGTAACAGCCGAAGAGACCCAGTACTTC

V gene: TRBV12-3/TRBV12-4
D gene: NA
clone size: NA
J gene: TRBJ1-4
CDR3 length: 15
CDR3 protein: CASRDWGGSNEKLFF
CDR3 DNA: TGTGCCAGCAGAGATTGGGGGGGCAGTAATGAAAAACTGTTTTTT

V gene: TRBV29-1
D gene: NA
clone size: few
J gene: TRBJ1-2
CDR3 length: 12
CDR3 protein: CSVEGPRYGYTF
CDR3 DNA: TGCAGCGTTGAAGGACCGCGGTATGGCTACACCTTC

V gene: TRBV7-6
D gene: TRBD2
clone size: NA
J gene: TRBJ2-7
CDR3 length: 14
CDR3 protein: CASSFGLAGAEQYF
CDR3 DNA: TGTGCCAGCAGCTTCGGACTAGCGGGAGCCGAGCAGTACTTC

V gene: TRBV27
D gene: NA
clone size: NA
J gene: TRBJ1-5
CDR3 length: 14
CDR3 protein: CASSFRRGGQPQHF
CDR3 DNA: TGTGCCAGCAGTTTCCGGAGGGGGGGTCAGCCCCAGCATTTT

V gene: TRBV11-2
D gene: TRBD1
clone size: NA
J gene: TRBJ1-5
CDR3 length: 14
CDR3 protein: CASSEGTDYQPQHF
CDR3 DNA: TGTGCCAGCAGCGAGGGGACAGATTATCAGCCCCAGCATTTT

V gene: TRBV29-1
D gene: NA
clone size: many
J gene: TRBJ2-3
CDR3 length: 16
CDR3 protein: CSVEVQWGRPADTQYF
CDR3 DNA: TGCAGCGTTGAAGTACAGTGGGGTAGGCCAGCAGATACGCAGTATTTT

V gene: TRBV6-2/TRBV6-3
D gene: TRBD1
clone size: NA
J gene: TRBJ2-7
CDR3 length: 14
CDR3 protein: CASRKGQGVYEQYF
CDR3 DNA: TGTGCCAGCAGGAAGGGACAGGGGGTTTACGAGCAGTACTTC

V gene: TRBV24-1
D gene: NA
clone size: few
J gene: TRBJ1-2
CDR3 length: 11
CDR3 protein: CATSDSGGYTF
CDR3 DNA: TGTGCCACCAGTGATTCAGGAGGCTACACCTTC

V gene: TRBV11-2
D gene: NA
clone size: many
J gene: TRBJ1-1
CDR3 length: 14
CDR3 protein: CASSLTRPNDEAFF
CDR3 DNA: TGTGCCAGCAGCTTGACCCGACCGAATGACGAAGCTTTCTTT

V gene: TRBV24-1
D gene: NA
clone size: few
J gene: TRBJ2-1
CDR3 length: 15
CDR3 protein: CATSDLNRDNNEQFF
CDR3 DNA: TGTGCCACCAGTGATTTGAACAGAGATAACAATGAGCAGTTCTTC

V gene: TRBV3-1
D gene: TRBD2
clone size: many
J gene: TRBJ2-5
CDR3 length: 14
CDR3 protein: CASSQGLAQETQYF
CDR3 DNA: TGTGCCAGCAGCCAAGGACTAGCGCAAGAGACCCAGTACTTC

V gene: TRBV9
D gene: NA
clone size: NA
J gene: TRBJ1-1
CDR3 length: 15
CDR3 protein: CASSPRGRMNTEAFF
CDR3 DNA: TGTGCCAGCAGCCCTCGAGGCAGGATGAACACTGAAGCTTTCTTT

V gene: TRBV24-1
D gene: NA
clone size: few
J gene: TRBJ1-5
CDR3 length: 14
CDR3 protein: CATSEQGNNQPQHF
CDR3 DNA: TGTGCCACCAGTGAACAGGGAAACAATCAGCCCCAGCATTTT